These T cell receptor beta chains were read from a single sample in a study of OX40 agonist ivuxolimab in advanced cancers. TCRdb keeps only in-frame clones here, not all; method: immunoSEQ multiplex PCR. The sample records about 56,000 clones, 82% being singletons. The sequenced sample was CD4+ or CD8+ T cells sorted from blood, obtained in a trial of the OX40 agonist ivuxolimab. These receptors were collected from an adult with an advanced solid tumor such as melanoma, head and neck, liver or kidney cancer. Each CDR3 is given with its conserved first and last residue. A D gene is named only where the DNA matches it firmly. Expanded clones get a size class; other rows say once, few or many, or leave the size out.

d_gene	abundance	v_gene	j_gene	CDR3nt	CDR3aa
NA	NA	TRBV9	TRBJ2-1	TGTGCCAGCAGCGTAGTAGGGGGGAAAGGGAACAATGAGCAGTTCTTC	CASSVVGGKGNNEQFF
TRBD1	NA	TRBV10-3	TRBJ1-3	TGTGCCACTGCCCCGGGACAGTCCAAGGGAAACACCATATATTTT	CATAPGQSKGNTIYF
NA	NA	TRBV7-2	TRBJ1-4	TGTGCCAGCAGCACTCAAGGGGGGCTCGCAACTAATGAAAAACTGTTTTTT	CASSTQGGLATNEKLFF
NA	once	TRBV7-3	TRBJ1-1	TGTGCCAGCAGCCTTCACCCCGGGACCCTGAACACTGAAGCTTTCTTT	CASSLHPGTLNTEAFF
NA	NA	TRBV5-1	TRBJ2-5	TGCGCCAGCAGAACGGGGATGAGGAAAGAGACCCAGTACTTC	CASRTGMRKETQYF
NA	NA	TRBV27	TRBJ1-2	TGTGCCAGCCGGTCCGTCTTCCAGCGGAACTATGGCTACACCTTC	CASRSVFQRNYGYTF
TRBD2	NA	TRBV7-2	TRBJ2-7	TGTGCCAGCAGCTCCCTAGGGCTAGCGGGAGAGGAGCAGTACTTC	CASSSLGLAGEEQYF
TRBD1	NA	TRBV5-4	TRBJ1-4	TGTGCCAGCAGCCAAGAGCCCACAGGGGAGCGGGTGGATGAAAAACTGTTTTTT	CASSQEPTGERVDEKLFF
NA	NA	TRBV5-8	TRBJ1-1	TGTGCCAGCAGCGCCGAGGGCCGACAGTGGAGAAACACTGAAGCTTTCTTT	CASSAEGRQWRNTEAFF
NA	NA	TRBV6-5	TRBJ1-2	TGTGCCAGCAAAGGGCGGAACTATGGCTACACCTTC	CASKGRNYGYTF
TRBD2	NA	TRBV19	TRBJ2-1	TGTGCCAGTAGTATCTCCCACACCGGGAGCGGGAGCGGCAATGAGCAGTTCTTC	CASSISHTGSGSGNEQFF
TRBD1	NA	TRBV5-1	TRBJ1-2	TGCGCCAGCAGGGTGGACAGGGAGTGGTATGGCTACACCTTC	CASRVDREWYGYTF
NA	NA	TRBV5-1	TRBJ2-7	TGCGCCAGCAGCTTGACTAGCACTACGGGCGAGCAGTACTTC	CASSLTSTTGEQYF
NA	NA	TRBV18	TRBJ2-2	TGTGCCAGCTCCCCCCTTAATACGGGGAACACCGGGGAGCTGTTTTTT	CASSPLNTGNTGELFF
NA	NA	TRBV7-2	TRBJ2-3	TGTGCCAGCAGCCCTAGGGGGGGGCGCGTGAGCACAGATACGCAGTATTTT	CASSPRGGRVSTDTQYF
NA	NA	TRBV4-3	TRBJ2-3	TGCGCCAGCAGCCAAGCGGCAGGAGACACAGATACGCAGTATTTT	CASSQAAGDTDTQYF
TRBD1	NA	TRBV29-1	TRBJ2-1	TGCAGCGTTGTGGGCCAGGGGGCTAGGGATGAGCAGTTCTTC	CSVVGQGARDEQFF
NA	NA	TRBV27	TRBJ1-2	TGTGCCAGCAGTCCCGACGGTAACTATGGCTACACCTTC	CASSPDGNYGYTF
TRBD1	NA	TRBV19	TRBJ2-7	TGTGCCAGTAGTTGGACAGGGATGGGTGCCGAGCAGTACTTC	CASSWTGMGAEQYF
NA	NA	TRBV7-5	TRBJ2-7	TGTGCCAGTAGCCGTCCGGGACAGGGGAGGAATGAGCAGTACTTC	CASSRPGQGRNEQYF
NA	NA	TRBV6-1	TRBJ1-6	TGTGCCACGAGGGACACCTACGGACAAGGGCCCCTCCACTTT	CATRDTYGQGPLHF
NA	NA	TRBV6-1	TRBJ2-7	TGTGCCAGCAGTGGCCCATCTCTGGGGTCCTACGAGCAGTACTTC	CASSGPSLGSYEQYF
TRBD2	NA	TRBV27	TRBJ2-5	TGTGCCAGCAGTTTAAGGCTAGCGGGGCGGGTACAAGAGACCCAGTACTTC	CASSLRLAGRVQETQYF
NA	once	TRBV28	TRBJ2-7	TGTGCCAGCATCCCGGGACACTTCTCCTACGAGCAGTACTTC	CASIPGHFSYEQYF
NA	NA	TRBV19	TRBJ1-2	TGTGCCAGTAGTACCAGACAGTGGGGCTACACCTTC	CASSTRQWGYTF
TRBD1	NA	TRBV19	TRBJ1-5	TGTGCCAGTAGTGGCGGGGACAGGGGGCCCAATCAGCCCCAGCATTTT	CASSGGDRGPNQPQHF